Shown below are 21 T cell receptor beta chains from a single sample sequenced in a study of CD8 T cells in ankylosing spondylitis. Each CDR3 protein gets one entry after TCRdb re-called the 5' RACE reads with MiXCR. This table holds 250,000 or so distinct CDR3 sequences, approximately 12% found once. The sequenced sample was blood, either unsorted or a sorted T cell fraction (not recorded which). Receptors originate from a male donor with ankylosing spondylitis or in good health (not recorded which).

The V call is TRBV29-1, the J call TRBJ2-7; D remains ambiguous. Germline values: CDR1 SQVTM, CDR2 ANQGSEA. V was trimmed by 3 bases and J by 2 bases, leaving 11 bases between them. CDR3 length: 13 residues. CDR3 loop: CSVDWEPTYEQYF. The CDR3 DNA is TGCAGCGTTGACTGGGAACCTACCTACGAGCAGTACTTC.

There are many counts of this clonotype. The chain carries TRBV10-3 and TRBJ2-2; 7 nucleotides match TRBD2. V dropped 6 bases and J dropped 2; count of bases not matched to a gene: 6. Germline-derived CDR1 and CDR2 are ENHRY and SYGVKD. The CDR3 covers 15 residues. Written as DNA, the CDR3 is TGTGCCATCAGCGTTCGGGGGGATAACACCGGGGAGCTGTTTTTT. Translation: CAISVRGDNTGELFF.

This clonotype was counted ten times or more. The CDR3: CSARDMRVGETQYF. CDR3 nucleotides: TGCAGTGCTAGAGATATGCGGGTCGGGGAGACCCAGTACTTC. J is TRBJ2-5 and V is TRBV20-1; tentatively, D is TRBD2 (5 bases). Trimming removed 0 bases from V and 5 bases from J, with 13 bases in between. Germline lookup yields CDR1 DFQATT and CDR2 SNEGSKA (reference sequence). The CDR3 contains 14 residues.

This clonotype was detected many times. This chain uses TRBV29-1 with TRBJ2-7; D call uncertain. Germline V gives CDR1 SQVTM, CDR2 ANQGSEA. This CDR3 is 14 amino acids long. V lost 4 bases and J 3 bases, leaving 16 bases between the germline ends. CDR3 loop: CSVGLQVINYEQYF. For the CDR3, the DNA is TGCAGCGTTGGTCTCCAGGTCATCAACTACGAGCAGTACTTC.

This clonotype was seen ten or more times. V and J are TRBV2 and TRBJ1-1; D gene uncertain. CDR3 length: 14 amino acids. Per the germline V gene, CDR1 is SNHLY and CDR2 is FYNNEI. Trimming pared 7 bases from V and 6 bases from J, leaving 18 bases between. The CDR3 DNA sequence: TGTGCCAGCATCTGGGCCGTGGGTAGGGCTGAAGCTTTCTTT. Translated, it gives CASIWAVGRAEAFF.

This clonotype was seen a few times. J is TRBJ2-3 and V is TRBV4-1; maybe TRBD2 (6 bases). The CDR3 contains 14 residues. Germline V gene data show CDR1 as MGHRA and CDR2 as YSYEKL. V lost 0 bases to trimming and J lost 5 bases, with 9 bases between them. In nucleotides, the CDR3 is TGCGCCAGCAGCCAAGACGGGGGTGAAGATACGCAGTATTTT. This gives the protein CASSQDGGEDTQYF.

DNA for the CDR3: TGCGCCAGCAGCTTAGGGGCACAGCCCCAGCATTTT. As protein: CASSLGAQPQHF. The V gene is TRBV5-1, the J gene TRBJ1-5; a weak D match, TRBD1 (5 bases). Looked up from germline, CDR1 is SGHRS and CDR2 is YFSETQ. Trimming removed 2 bases from V and 7 bases from J, with 7 bases in between. The CDR3 length is 12 residues. The whole variable domain, filled in from reference TRBV5-1 and TRBJ1-5, reads KAGVTQTPRYLIKTRGQQVTLSCSPISGHRSVSWYQQTPGQGLQFLFEYFSETQRNKGNFPGRFSGRQFSNSRSEMNVSTLELGDSALYLCASSLGAQPQHFGDGTRLSIL.

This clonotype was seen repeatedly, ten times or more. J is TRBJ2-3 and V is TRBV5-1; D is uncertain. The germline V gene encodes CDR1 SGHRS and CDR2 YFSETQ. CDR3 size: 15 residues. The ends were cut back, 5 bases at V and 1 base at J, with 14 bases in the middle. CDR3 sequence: CASRTLGQGTDTQYF. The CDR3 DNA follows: TGCGCCAGCAGAACCCTCGGGCAGGGCACAGATACGCAGTATTTT. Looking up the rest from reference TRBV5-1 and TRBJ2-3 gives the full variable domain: KAGVTQTPRYLIKTRGQQVTLSCSPISGHRSVSWYQQTPGQGLQFLFEYFSETQRNKGNFPGRFSGRQFSNSRSEMNVSTLELGDSALYLCASRTLGQGTDTQYFGPGTRLTVL.

CDR3 amino acids: CASSDRTIPYEQYF. The CDR3 DNA is TGCGCCAGCAGTGATCGGACTATTCCCTACGAGCAGTACTTC. The chain uses TRBV10-2 and TRBJ2-7; tentative D call: TRBD2 (6 bases). The CDR3 totals 14 residues. Trimming removed 3 bases at V and 2 bases at J, with 11 bases between. Germline V gene lookup returns CDR1 WSHSY and CDR2 SAAADI.

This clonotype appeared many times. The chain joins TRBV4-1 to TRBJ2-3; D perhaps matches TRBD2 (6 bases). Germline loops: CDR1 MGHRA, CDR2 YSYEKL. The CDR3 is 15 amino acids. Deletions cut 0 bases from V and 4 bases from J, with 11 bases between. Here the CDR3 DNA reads TGCGCCAGCAGCCAAGAATCGGGGGTGGCAGATACGCAGTATTTT. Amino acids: CASSQESGVADTQYF.

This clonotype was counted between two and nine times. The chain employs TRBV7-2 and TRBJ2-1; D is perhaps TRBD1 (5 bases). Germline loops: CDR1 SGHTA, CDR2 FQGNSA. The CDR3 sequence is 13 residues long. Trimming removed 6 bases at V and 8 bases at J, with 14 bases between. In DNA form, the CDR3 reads TGTGCCAGCAGTTTGGGGCCAGTCGATGAGCAGTTCTTC. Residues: CASSLGPVDEQFF.

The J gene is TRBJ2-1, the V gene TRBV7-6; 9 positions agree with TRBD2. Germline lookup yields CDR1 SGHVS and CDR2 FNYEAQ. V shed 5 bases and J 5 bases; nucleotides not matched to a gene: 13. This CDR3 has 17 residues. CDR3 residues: CASSPYRLLAGNNEQFF. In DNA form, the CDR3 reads TGTGCCAGCAGCCCTTATCGATTACTAGCGGGTAACAATGAGCAGTTCTTC.

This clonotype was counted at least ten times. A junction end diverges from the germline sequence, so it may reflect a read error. CDR3 amino acids: CASTRTPDSLDF. The CDR3 DNA sequence: TGTGCCAGCACACGAACCCCGGACAGCCTAGACTTC. This chain connects TRBV12-3 or TRBV12-4 to TRBJ2-1; TRBD1 is a possible D gene (6 bases). CDR3 length: 12 amino acids.

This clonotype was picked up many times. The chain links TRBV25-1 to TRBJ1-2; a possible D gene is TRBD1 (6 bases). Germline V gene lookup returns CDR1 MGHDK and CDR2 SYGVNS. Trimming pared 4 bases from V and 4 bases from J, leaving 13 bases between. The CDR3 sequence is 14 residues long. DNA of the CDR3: TGTGCCAGCAGTGGAGCGGGACATTCCTATGGCTACACCTTC. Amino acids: CASSGAGHSYGYTF.

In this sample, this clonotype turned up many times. The CDR3 coding sequence is TGCAGTGCGACCGAGCTGGCGGAAGCTTTCTTT. Encoded protein: CSATELAEAFF. The chain links TRBV20-1 to TRBJ1-1; D unresolved. The CDR3 is 11 residues long. Germline CDR1 is DFQATT and CDR2 is SNEGSKA (reference sequence). V was shortened by 6 bases and J by 8 bases, with 13 bases between the two germline ends.

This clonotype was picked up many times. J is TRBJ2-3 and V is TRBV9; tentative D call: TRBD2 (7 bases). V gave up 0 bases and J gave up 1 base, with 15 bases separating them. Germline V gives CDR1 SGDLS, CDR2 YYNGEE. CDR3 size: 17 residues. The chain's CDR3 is CASSVAAAGAGTDTQYF. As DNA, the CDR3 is TGTGCCAGCAGCGTAGCCGCCGCGGGGGCGGGCACAGATACGCAGTATTTT.

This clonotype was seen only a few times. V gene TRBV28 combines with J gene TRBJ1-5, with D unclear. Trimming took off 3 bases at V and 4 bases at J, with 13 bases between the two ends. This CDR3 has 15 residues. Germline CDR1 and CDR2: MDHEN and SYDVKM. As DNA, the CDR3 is TGTGCCAGCAGTTTTCCCTCATATTTAAATCAGCCCCAGCATTTT. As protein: CASSFPSYLNQPQHF.

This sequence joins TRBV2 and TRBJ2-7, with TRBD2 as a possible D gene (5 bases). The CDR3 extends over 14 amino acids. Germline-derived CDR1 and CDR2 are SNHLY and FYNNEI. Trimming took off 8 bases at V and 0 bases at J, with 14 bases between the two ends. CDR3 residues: CASRNTRSSYEQYF. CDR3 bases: TGTGCCAGCCGAAACACTAGGAGCTCCTACGAGCAGTACTTC. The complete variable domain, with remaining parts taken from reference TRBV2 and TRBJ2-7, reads EPEVTQTPSHQVTQMGQEVILRCVPISNHLYFYWYRQILGQKVEFLVSFYNNEISEKSEIFDDQFSVERPDGSNFTLKIRSTKLEDSAMYFCASRNTRSSYEQYFGPGTRLTVT.

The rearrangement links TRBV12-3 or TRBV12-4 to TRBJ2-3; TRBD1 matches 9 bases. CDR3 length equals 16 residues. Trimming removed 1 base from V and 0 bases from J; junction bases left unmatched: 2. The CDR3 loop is CASSLGTGASTDTQYF. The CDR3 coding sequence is TGTGCCAGCAGTTTAGGGACAGGGGCTAGCACAGATACGCAGTATTTT.

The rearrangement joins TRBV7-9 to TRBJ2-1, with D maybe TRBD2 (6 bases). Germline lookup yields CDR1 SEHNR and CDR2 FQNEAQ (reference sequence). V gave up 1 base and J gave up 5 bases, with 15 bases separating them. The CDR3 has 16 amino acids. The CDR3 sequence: CASSLGGPGLHNEQFF. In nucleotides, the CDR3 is TGTGCCAGCAGCTTAGGAGGGCCGGGACTTCACAATGAGCAGTTCTTC.

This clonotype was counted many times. CDR3 sequence: CASSLEIWLASDTGELFF. The CDR3 nucleotides read TGTGCCAGCAGCTTGGAAATTTGGCTAGCGTCGGACACCGGGGAGCTGTTTTTT. The chain combines TRBV5-5 with TRBJ2-2, with a tentative D call TRBD2 (6 bases). The germline V gene encodes CDR1 SGHKS and CDR2 YYEKEE (reference sequence). The germline V and J ends were trimmed by 0 bases and 3 bases, with 18 bases remaining between them. This CDR3 contains 18 residues.